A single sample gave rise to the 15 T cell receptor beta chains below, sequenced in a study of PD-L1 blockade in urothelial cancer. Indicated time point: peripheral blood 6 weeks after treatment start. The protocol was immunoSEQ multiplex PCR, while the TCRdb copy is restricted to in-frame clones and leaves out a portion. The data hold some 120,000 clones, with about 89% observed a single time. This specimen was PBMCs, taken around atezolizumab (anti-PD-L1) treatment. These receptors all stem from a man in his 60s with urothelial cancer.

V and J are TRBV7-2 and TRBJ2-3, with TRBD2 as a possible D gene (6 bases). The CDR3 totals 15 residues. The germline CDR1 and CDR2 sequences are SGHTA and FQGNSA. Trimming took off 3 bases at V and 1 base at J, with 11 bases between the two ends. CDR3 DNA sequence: TGTGCCAGCAGCTTTACGGGAGCGGGCACAGATACGCAGTATTTT. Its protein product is CASSFTGAGTDTQYF. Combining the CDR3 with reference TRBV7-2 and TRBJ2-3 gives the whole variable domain GAGVSQSPSNKVTEKGKDVELRCDPISGHTALYWYRQSLGQGLEFLIYFQGNSAPDKSGLPSDRFSAERTGGSVSTLTIQRTQQEDSAVYLCASSFTGAGTDTQYFGPGTRLTVL.

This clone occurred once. In nucleotides, the CDR3 is TGTGCCAGCAGCTTGGGACAGAACACCGGGGAGCTGTTTTTT. Translating it yields CASSLGQNTGELFF. V gene TRBV5-6 combines with J gene TRBJ2-2; D not certain. V lost 0 bases and J 1 base, leaving 4 bases between the germline ends. Germline CDR1 is SGHDT and CDR2 is YYEEEE. CDR3 size: 14 residues. The full variable domain, in which reference TRBV5-6 and TRBJ2-2 provide the parts outside the CDR3, is DAGVTQSPTHLIKTRGQQVTLRCSPKSGHDTVSWYQQALGQGPQFIFQYYEEEERQRGNFPDRFSGHQFPNYSSELNVNALLLGDSALYLCASSLGQNTGELFFGEGSRLTVL.

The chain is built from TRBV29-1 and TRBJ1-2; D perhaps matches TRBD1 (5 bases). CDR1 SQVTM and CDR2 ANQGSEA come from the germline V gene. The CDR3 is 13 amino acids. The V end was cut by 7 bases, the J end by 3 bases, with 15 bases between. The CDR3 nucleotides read TGCAGCGGGGGGAGGCCTGACGACTATGGCTACACCTTC. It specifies CSGGRPDDYGYTF.

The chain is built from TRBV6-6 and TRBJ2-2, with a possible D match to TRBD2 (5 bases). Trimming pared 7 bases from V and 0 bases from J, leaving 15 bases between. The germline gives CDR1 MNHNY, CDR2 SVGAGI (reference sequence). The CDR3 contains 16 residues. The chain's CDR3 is CASTPPQRTNTGELFF. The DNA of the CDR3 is TGTGCCAGCACCCCCCCACAGCGGACGAACACCGGGGAGCTGTTTTTT.

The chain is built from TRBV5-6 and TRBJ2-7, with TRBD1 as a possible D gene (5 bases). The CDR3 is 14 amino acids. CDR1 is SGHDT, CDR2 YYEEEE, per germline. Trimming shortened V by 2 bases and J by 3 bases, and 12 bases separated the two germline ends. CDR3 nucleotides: TGTGCCAGCAGCTTTGGCAGGGCCAACTACGAGCAGTACTTC. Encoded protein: CASSFGRANYEQYF.

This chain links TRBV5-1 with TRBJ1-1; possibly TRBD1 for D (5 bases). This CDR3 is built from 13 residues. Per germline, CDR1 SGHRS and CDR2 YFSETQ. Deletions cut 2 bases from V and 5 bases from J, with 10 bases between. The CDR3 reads CASSLPGSTEAFF. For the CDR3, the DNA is TGCGCCAGCAGCTTACCAGGGTCAACTGAAGCTTTCTTT.

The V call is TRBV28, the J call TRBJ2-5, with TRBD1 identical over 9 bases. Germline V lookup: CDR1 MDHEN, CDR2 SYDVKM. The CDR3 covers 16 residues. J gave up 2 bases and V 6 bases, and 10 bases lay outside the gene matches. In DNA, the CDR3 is TGTGCCAGCAGCCCTTCCTTTGGACAGGGGCAAGAGACCCAGTACTTC. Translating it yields CASSPSFGQGQETQYF.

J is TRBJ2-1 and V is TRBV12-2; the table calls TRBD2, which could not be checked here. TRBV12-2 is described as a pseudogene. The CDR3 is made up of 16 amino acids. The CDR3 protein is CASRPGGVSGHNEQFF. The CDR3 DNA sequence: TGTGCAAGTCGCCCGGGGGGTGTTAGCGGCCACAATGAGCAGTTCTTC.

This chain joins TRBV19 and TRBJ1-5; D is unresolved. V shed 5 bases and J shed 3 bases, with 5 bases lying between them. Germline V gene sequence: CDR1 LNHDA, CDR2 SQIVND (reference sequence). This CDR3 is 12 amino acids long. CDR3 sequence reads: CASSSVNQPQHF. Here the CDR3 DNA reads TGTGCCAGTAGTTCAGTCAATCAGCCCCAGCATTTT.

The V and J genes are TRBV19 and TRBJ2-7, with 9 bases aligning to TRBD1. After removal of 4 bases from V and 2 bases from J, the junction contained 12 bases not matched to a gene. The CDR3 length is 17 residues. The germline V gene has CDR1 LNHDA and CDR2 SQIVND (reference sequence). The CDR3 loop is CASSTGQGIGPTYEQYF. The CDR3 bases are TGTGCCAGTAGTACGGGACAGGGAATAGGACCTACCTACGAGCAGTACTTC.

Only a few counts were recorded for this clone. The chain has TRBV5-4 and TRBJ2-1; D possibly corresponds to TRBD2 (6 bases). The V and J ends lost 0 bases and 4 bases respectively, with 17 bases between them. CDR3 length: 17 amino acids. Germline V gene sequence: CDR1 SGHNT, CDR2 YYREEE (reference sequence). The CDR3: CASSLGNVLAKYNEQFF. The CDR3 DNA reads TGTGCCAGCAGCTTGGGGAACGTCCTAGCGAAATACAATGAGCAGTTCTTC.

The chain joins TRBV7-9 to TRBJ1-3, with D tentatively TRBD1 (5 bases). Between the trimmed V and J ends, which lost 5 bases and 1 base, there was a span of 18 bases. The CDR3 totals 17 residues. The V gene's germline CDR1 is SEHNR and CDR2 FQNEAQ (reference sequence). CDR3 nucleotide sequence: TGTGCCAGCAGCACGCACTTACAGGTTCCTTCTGGAAACACCATATATTTT. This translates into CASSTHLQVPSGNTIYF.

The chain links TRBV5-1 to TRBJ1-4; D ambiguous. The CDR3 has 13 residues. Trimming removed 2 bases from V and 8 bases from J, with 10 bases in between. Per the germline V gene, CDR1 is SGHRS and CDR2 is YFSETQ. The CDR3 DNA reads TGCGCCAGCAGCTTCGAGACTGGGGAAAAACTGTTTTTT. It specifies CASSFETGEKLFF.

This CDR3 reads CASSLDGVTGANEQFF. The CDR3 nucleotides are TGTGCCAGCAGCTTAGATGGGGTGACAGGGGCTAATGAGCAGTTCTTC. The chain combines TRBV11-2 with TRBJ2-1, with 8 nucleotides matching TRBD1. In germline, CDR1 is SGHAT, CDR2 FQNNGV. The CDR3 has 16 amino acids. The V and J ends lost 0 bases and 7 bases, in that order; junction bases with no gene match: 8.

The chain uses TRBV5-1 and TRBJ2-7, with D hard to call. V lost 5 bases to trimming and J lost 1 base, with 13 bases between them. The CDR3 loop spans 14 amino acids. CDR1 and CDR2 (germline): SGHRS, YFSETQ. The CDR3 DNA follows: TGCGCCAGCAGGTTAGCTACCCGATCCTACGAGCAGTACTTC. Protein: CASRLATRSYEQYF.